This TCR beta chain was recovered during a study of blood T cell repertoires in COVID-19. TCRdb's table, derived via immunoSEQ multiplex PCR, lists solely in-frame clones and lacks some. The data show 200,000 to 250,000 clones, with under 85% seen just once and over 1% held by the top ten. One Seattle source followed patients from active infection through their disease course. The V end was cut by 6 bases, the J end by 7 bases, with 15 bases between. This CDR3 is built from 13 residues. Germline V gene data show CDR1 as MNHEY and CDR2 as SVGEGT. This clonotype was obtained from a woman aged 30 to 39 with COVID-19, enrolled during active disease. V gene TRBV6-2 or TRBV6-3 combines with J gene TRBJ1-1, with TRBD1 as a possible D gene (5 bases). The sequencing sample was made of peripheral blood. The CDR3 protein is CASSTVGGGEAFF. The CDR3, as DNA: TGTGCCAGCAGCACCGTCGGCGGGGGTGAAGCTTTCTTT.